The source of this TCR beta chain is a study of T cell responses to AZD1222 COVID-19 vaccine (dated by TCRdb to about 2021). At the level of the whole study: A total of about 230 trial participants underwent TCR sequencing, of whom some 210 received two doses of AZD1222 and about 26 received two doses of the MenACWY control vaccine. Trial participants were enrolled by age into subgroups of 18-55, 56-69 and 70-plus years, and roughly 150, 30 and 60 TCR-sequenced participants, respectively, were included in these subgroups. What the work shows at the level of the full study, not this receptor alone: Because no day 14 peak-response samples were available, repertoires were characterized only after the peak T cell response. Conclusions about previously exposed vaccinees are limited, since just a handful of AZD1222 recipients were seropositive for SARS-CoV-2 at baseline. Epitopes outside the regions mutated in the B.1.351 and B.1.1.7 variants were reportedly recognized by nearly half of the unique spike-specific TCRs. Spike-specific TCR breadth and depth rose significantly after two AZD1222 doses compared with day 0 and with MenACWY recipients. In the small 56-69-year group, the increase in depth fell short of significance, most likely because of low power. Participants were mostly white British, with more females than males. The authors suggested clonal diversity may have been underestimated. The whole spike protein was spanned by vaccine-associated CD4 TCRs, and dominant responses were seen in regions 160-218 and 743-854.

As for this clone: Its recognized antigen is unknown. No per-base quality is available; no much larger clone lies one base away.

The CDR3 regions of human TCRbeta chains were analyzed by immunosequencing. The original methods were these. Repertoire TCRs were matched against a reference library of SARS-CoV-2-specific TCRs generated with the MIRA antigen-specificity platform. Breadth was defined as the fraction of unique TCRs that were SARS-CoV-2-associated, and depth was defined as the fraction of total T cells that were SARS-CoV-2-associated. Using the MIRA data, each spike-specific TCR was assigned both to the spike region to which the TCR was reactive and to a CD4 or CD8 class. Log10-transformed breadth and depth values were compared by one-way ANOVA with Sidak's multiple comparisons tests. Sourced from immuneACCESS, this table was stored by TCRdb with only in-frame sequences that have V and J called. A share of the clones is absent; for the studies checked, an unresolved V gene accounts for under half, and the remainder has no known explanation. D and trimming were read from the DNA, whereas the V and J calls and clone size are those reported in that table. Here the sample has some 170,000 clones; more than 80% occur a single time. Jointly, the top ten make up approximately 4.2% of the sample.

This sample's time point label indicates: about 28 days (+/-7) after the second vaccine dose. The treatment or condition tag for this specimen amounts to: meningococcal conjugate vaccine given as trial control. The vaccinee samples were drawn from two UK trials, COV001 and COV002, one of which was a single-blind randomized controlled phase 2/3 trial testing AZD1222 (ChAdOx1 nCoV-19) in healthy adults. For TCRbeta chain sequencing, PBMC samples from trial participants were taken at day 0 and at day 28 after the second dose. CDR1 LNHNV and CDR2 YYDKDF are derived from the germline V gene (reference sequence). The CDR3 holds 16 amino acids from the cysteine to the phenylalanine. Only the CDR3 part of the read is kept: 48 bases, read in frame from the first base. V loses 5 bases of germline sequence and J loses 4 bases, and the interval between the two ends is 18 bases.

Sequencing used peripheral blood, obtained 28 days after the second dose of the MenACWY control vaccine. This sequence uses TRBV15 and TRBJ1-3, with the D gene not confidently named. The origin of this receptor is an adult who received the MenACWY meningococcal vaccine as a control. The CDR3 is CATSRSVWTAGNTIYF. The DNA sequence is as follows: TGTGCCACCAGCCGCTCCGTTTGGACGGCCGGAAACACCATATATTTT.